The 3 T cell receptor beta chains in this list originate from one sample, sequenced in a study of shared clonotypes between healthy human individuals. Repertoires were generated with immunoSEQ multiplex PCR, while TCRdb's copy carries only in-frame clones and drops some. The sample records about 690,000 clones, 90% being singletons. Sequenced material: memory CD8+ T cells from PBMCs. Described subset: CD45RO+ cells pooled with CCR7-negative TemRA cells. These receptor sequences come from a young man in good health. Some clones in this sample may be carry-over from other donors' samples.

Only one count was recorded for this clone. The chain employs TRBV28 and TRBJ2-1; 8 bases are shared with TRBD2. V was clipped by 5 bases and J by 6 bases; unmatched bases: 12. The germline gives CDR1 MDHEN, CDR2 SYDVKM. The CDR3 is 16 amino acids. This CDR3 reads CASSLFRAGALNEQFF. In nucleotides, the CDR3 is TGTGCCAGCAGTCTCTTTCGAGCGGGGGCCCTCAATGAGCAGTTCTTC.

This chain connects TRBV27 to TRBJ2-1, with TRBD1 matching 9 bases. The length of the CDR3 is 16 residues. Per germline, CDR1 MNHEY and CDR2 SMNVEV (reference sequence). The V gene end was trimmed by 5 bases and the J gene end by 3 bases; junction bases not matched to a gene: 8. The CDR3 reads CASSPDRGIIYNEQFF. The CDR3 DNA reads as TGTGCCAGCAGTCCGGACAGGGGTATTATCTACAATGAGCAGTTCTTC.

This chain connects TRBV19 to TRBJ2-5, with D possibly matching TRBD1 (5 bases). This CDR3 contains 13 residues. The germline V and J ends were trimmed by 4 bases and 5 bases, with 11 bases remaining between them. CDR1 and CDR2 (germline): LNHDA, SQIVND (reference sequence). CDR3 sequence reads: CASSTGMRETQYF. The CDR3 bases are TGTGCCAGTAGTACAGGGATGCGGGAGACCCAGTACTTC.